This is a list of T cell receptor beta chains from one sample in a study of T cell changes during pregnancy in multiple sclerosis. Profiled with immunoSEQ multiplex PCR; TCRdb holds only in-frame clones, not every one. This sample has tens of thousands of clones, with about 90% found just once. This specimen consisted of peripheral blood, obtained in the second trimester of pregnancy. Receptor source: a female donor in good health, enrolled as a control in a pregnancy study. Both conserved end residues are part of each CDR3. The D gene is left open where the match is weak. Expanded clones get a size class; other rows say once, few or many, or leave the size out.

v_gene	d_gene	abundance	len	j_gene	CDR3nt	CDR3aa
TRBV19	TRBD2	-	15	TRBJ2-7	TGTGCCAGTAGTTTCGGACTAGCTGATGGTTACGAGCAGTACTTC	CASSFGLADGYEQYF
TRBV9	-	-	12	TRBJ1-1	TGTGCCAGCAGCGTAGGGCGACAAGCTCCTTTCTTT	CASSVGRQAPFF
TRBV27	-	-	17	TRBJ1-3	TGTGCCAGCAGTTTTTTGACTGGGAGAACCTCTGGAAACACCATATATTTT	CASSFLTGRTSGNTIYF
TRBV6-5	TRBD1	-	15	TRBJ1-5	TGTGCCAGCAGGCCTCCAGGGGGCTCGAATCAGCCCCAGCATTTT	CASRPPGGSNQPQHF
TRBV7-2	TRBD2	-	16	TRBJ2-5	TGTGCCAGCAGCTCCGGACTAGCGGCAAATCAAGAGACCCAGTACTTC	CASSSGLAANQETQYF
TRBV7-6	TRBD1	-	15	TRBJ2-2	TGTGCCAGCAGCTCGCCCGCGGACAGGGCCGGGGAGCTGTTTTTT	CASSSPADRAGELFF
TRBV6-1	-	-	14	TRBJ1-1	TGTGCCAGCAGTGAATTGGGAGTCGGCACTGAAGCTTTCTTT	CASSELGVGTEAFF
TRBV9	TRBD2	-	16	TRBJ2-1	TGTGCCAGCAGCGTGCGACCGGGACTAGCCATGAATGAGCAGTTCTTC	CASSVRPGLAMNEQFF
TRBV6-4	TRBD2	-	16	TRBJ2-3	TGTGCCAGCAGTCCCACTAGCGGGGGGGCTACAGATACGCAGTATTTT	CASSPTSGGATDTQYF
TRBV7-2	-	-	16	TRBJ1-4	TGTGCCAGCAGCTTAGCACGGGGTTCGGCTAATGAAAAACTGTTTTTT	CASSLARGSANEKLFF
TRBV14	-	-	14	TRBJ2-2	TGTGCCAGCAGCCTGGGACTTAACACCGGGGAGCTGTTTTTT	CASSLGLNTGELFF
TRBV5-6	-	few	12	TRBJ2-2	TGTGCCAGCAGCTTGTCTTCCGGGGAGCTGTTTTTT	CASSLSSGELFF
TRBV10-3	TRBD2	-	15	TRBJ2-2	TGTGCCATCAGTGAGCCAGCGGGAGGCGACGGGGAGCTGTTTTTT	CAISEPAGGDGELFF
TRBV5-1	TRBD1	-	15	TRBJ2-7	TGCGCCAGCAGCGAAACCGGGACAGGGATCGACGAGCAGTACTTC	CASSETGTGIDEQYF
TRBV28	TRBD1	many	21	TRBJ2-6	TGTGCCAGAACAAGGGACAGCGACCTGATCTTTGAAAGCTCTGGGGCCAACGTCCTGACTTTC	CARTRDSDLIFESSGANVLTF
TRBV7-2	TRBD1	-	14	TRBJ2-1	TGTGCCAGCAGCTTCCAGGGGGCGCGAAATGAGCAGTTCTTC	CASSFQGARNEQFF
TRBV11-2	-	-	18	TRBJ1-1	TGTGCCAGCACCCCTCGGGGGGCCGCCATTGGCATGAACACTGAAGCTTTCTTT	CASTPRGAAIGMNTEAFF
TRBV19	TRBD2	-	14	TRBJ2-7	TGTGCCAGTAGTTTACTAGCGGGGTCCTACGAGCAGTACTTC	CASSLLAGSYEQYF
TRBV5-6	-	-	14	TRBJ1-3	TGTGCCAGCAGCTTCTACTACTCTGGAAACACCATATATTTT	CASSFYYSGNTIYF
TRBV5-4	-	-	13	TRBJ1-3	TGTGCCAGCAGCTTGCCCAACAGTCCCTACATATATTTT	CASSLPNSPYIYF
TRBV29-1	-	once	12	TRBJ1-1	TGCAGCGCTGACAGGTTGAACACTGAAGCTTTCTTT	CSADRLNTEAFF
TRBV2	TRBD1	-	12	TRBJ1-1	TGTGCCAGAAACACAGGGGGCACTGAAGCTTTCTTT	CARNTGGTEAFF